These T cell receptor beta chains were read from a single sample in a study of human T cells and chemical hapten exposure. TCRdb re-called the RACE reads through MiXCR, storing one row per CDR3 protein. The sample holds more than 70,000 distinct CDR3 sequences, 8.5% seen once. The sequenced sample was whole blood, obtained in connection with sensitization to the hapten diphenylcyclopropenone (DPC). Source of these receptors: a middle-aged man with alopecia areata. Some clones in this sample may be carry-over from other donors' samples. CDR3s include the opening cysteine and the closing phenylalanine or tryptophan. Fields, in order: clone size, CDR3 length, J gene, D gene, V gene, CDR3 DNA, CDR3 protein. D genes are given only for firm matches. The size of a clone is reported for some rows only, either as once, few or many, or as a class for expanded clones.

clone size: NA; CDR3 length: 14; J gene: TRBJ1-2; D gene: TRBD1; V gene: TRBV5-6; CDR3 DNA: TGTGCCAGCAGCTCGACAGGGGCGGACTATGGCTACACCTTC; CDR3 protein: CASSSTGADYGYTF
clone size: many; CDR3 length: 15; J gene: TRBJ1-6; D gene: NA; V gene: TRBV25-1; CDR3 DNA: TGTGCCAGCAGTGAATCGGGGGGCGCCTGGTCACCCCTCCACTTT; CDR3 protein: CASSESGGAWSPLHF
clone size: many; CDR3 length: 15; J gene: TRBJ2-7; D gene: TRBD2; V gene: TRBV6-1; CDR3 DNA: TGTGCCAGCAGTCTAGCGGGAGACGGTAGATACGAGCAGTACTTC; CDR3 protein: CASSLAGDGRYEQYF
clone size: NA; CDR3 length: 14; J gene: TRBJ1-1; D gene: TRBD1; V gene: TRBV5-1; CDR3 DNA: TGCGCCAGCAGCGGGGACAGGAGGAACACTGAAGCTTTCTTT; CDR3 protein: CASSGDRRNTEAFF
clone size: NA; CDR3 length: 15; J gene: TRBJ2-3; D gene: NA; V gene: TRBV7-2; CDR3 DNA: TGTGCCAGCAGAAGGGACTCGACTAGCACAGATACGCAGTATTTT; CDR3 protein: CASRRDSTSTDTQYF
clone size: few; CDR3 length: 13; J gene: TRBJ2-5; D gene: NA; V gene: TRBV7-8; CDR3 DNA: TGTGCCAGCAGTATGGGAGCTGACGTGACCCAGTACTTC; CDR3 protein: CASSMGADVTQYF
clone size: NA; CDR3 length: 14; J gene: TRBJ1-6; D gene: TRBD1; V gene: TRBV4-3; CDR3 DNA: TGCGCCAGCAGCCAAGACCGACAGGGCTCACCCCTCCACTTT; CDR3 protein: CASSQDRQGSPLHF
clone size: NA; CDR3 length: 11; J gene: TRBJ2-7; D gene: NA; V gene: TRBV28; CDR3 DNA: TGTGCCAGCAGTAGAGACTACGAGCAGTACTTC; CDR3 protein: CASSRDYEQYF
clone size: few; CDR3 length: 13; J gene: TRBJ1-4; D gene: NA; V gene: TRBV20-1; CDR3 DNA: TGCAGTGCTAGGGACCCCGGGGGTGAAAAACTGTTTTTT; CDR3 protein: CSARDPGGEKLFF
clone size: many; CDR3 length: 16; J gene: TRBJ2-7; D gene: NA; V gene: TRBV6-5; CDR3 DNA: TGTGCCAGCAGTTACGATGGAGTAACAGGGTTTTACGAGCAGTACTTC; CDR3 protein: CASSYDGVTGFYEQYF
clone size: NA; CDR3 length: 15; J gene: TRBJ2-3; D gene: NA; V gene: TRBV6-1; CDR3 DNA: TGTGCCAGCACCAGAGTAGCGGGACAGGTAGATACGCAGTATTTT; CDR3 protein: CASTRVAGQVDTQYF
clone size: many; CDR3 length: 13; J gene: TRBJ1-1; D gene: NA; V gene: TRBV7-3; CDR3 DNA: TGTGCCAGCAGCTTATCAAGGAGGACTGAAGCTTTCTTT; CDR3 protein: CASSLSRRTEAFF
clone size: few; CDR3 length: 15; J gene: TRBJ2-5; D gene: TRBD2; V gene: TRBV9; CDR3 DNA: TGTGCCAGCAGCGTTGAAGCGGGAGCGTTGGAGACCCAGTACTTC; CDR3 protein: CASSVEAGALETQYF
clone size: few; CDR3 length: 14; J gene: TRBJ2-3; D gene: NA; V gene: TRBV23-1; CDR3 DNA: TGCGCCAGCGTCACGGGACCTCCCACAGATACGCAGTATTTT; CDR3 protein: CASVTGPPTDTQYF
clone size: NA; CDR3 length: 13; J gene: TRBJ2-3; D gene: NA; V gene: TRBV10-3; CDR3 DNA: TGTGCCATCAACCTAGGGGGCACAGATACGCAGTATTTT; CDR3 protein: CAINLGGTDTQYF
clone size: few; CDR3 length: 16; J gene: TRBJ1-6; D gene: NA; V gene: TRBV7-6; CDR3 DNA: TGTGCCAGCAGCTCCCGGGACACCAGGGGAAGCTCACCCCTCCACTTT; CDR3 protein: CASSSRDTRGSSPLHF
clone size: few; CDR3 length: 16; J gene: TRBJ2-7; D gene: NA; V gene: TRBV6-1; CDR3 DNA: TGTGCCAGCAGTGATTGGGAACGGACTTTTAACTACGAGCAGTACTTC; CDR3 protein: CASSDWERTFNYEQYF
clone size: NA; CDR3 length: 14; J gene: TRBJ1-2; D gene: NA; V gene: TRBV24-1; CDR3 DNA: TGTGCCACCAGTGATTTGTGGGCTTCTAGTGGCTACACCTTC; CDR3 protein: CATSDLWASSGYTF
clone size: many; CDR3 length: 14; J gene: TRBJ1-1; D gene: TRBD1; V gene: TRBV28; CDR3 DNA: TGTGCCAGCAGTGCCCCGGGACAGGCACCTGAAGCTTTCTTT; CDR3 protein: CASSAPGQAPEAFF
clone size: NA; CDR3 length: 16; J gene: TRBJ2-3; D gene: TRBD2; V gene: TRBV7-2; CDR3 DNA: TGTGCCAGCAGCTTAGCTAGCGGGGTCCCCACGGATACGCAGTATTTT; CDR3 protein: CASSLASGVPTDTQYF
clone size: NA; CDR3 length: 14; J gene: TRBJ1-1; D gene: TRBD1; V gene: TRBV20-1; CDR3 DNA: TGCAGTGCTGGAAGACAGGGGCCAGACACTGAAGCTTTCTTT; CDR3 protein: CSAGRQGPDTEAFF
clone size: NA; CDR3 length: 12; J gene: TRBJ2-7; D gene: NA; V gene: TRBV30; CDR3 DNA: TGTGCCTGCGACGATTGGGAGGCCGAGCAGTACTTC; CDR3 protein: CACDDWEAEQYF
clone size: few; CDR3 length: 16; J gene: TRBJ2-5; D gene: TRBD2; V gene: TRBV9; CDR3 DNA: TGTGCCAGCAGCGTAGGAGTCCTAGCGGGGCAAGAGACCCAGTACTTC; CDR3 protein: CASSVGVLAGQETQYF
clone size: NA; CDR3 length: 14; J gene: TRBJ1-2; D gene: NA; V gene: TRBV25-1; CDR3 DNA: TGTGCCAGCAGTGCACCCCAGCCCCAGGGGGGCTACACCTTC; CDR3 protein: CASSAPQPQGGYTF
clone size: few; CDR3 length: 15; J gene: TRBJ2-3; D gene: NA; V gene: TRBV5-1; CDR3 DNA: TGCGCCAGCAGCTTGGTTCAGGGTTCCACAGATACGCAGTATTTT; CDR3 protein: CASSLVQGSTDTQYF
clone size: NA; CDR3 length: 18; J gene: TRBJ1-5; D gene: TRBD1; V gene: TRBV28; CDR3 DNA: TGTGCCAGCGCTACCCCCGGGACAGGAGGGATCGGCAATCAGCCCCAGCATTTT; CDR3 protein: CASATPGTGGIGNQPQHF
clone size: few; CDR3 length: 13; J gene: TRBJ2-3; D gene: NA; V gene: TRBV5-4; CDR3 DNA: TGTGCCAGCAGCTTTGGACGCACAGATACGCAGTATTTT; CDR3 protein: CASSFGRTDTQYF